This entry is about one T cell receptor beta chain. Measured with immunoSEQ multiplex PCR; TCRdb has only the in-frame clones, and not every one. Among a few hundred thousand clones listed, nearly 90% were seen once. The source of the sample is a study of blood T cell repertoires in COVID-19. V lost 4 bases and J lost 5; bases outside the gene matches: 0. Germline V gene lookup returns CDR1 LGHDT and CDR2 YNNKEL (reference sequence). The CDR3 length is 13 residues. Sequencing input: peripheral blood. The chain joins TRBV3-1 (or the pseudogene TRBV3-2) to TRBJ2-2; 8 bases are shared with TRBD1. This receptor was obtained from a woman aged 55-70 years with COVID-19, enrolled during active disease. The CDR3 loop is CASSRQGTGELFF. CDR3 nucleotide sequence: TGTGCCAGCAGCCGACAGGGGACCGGGGAGCTGTTTTTT.